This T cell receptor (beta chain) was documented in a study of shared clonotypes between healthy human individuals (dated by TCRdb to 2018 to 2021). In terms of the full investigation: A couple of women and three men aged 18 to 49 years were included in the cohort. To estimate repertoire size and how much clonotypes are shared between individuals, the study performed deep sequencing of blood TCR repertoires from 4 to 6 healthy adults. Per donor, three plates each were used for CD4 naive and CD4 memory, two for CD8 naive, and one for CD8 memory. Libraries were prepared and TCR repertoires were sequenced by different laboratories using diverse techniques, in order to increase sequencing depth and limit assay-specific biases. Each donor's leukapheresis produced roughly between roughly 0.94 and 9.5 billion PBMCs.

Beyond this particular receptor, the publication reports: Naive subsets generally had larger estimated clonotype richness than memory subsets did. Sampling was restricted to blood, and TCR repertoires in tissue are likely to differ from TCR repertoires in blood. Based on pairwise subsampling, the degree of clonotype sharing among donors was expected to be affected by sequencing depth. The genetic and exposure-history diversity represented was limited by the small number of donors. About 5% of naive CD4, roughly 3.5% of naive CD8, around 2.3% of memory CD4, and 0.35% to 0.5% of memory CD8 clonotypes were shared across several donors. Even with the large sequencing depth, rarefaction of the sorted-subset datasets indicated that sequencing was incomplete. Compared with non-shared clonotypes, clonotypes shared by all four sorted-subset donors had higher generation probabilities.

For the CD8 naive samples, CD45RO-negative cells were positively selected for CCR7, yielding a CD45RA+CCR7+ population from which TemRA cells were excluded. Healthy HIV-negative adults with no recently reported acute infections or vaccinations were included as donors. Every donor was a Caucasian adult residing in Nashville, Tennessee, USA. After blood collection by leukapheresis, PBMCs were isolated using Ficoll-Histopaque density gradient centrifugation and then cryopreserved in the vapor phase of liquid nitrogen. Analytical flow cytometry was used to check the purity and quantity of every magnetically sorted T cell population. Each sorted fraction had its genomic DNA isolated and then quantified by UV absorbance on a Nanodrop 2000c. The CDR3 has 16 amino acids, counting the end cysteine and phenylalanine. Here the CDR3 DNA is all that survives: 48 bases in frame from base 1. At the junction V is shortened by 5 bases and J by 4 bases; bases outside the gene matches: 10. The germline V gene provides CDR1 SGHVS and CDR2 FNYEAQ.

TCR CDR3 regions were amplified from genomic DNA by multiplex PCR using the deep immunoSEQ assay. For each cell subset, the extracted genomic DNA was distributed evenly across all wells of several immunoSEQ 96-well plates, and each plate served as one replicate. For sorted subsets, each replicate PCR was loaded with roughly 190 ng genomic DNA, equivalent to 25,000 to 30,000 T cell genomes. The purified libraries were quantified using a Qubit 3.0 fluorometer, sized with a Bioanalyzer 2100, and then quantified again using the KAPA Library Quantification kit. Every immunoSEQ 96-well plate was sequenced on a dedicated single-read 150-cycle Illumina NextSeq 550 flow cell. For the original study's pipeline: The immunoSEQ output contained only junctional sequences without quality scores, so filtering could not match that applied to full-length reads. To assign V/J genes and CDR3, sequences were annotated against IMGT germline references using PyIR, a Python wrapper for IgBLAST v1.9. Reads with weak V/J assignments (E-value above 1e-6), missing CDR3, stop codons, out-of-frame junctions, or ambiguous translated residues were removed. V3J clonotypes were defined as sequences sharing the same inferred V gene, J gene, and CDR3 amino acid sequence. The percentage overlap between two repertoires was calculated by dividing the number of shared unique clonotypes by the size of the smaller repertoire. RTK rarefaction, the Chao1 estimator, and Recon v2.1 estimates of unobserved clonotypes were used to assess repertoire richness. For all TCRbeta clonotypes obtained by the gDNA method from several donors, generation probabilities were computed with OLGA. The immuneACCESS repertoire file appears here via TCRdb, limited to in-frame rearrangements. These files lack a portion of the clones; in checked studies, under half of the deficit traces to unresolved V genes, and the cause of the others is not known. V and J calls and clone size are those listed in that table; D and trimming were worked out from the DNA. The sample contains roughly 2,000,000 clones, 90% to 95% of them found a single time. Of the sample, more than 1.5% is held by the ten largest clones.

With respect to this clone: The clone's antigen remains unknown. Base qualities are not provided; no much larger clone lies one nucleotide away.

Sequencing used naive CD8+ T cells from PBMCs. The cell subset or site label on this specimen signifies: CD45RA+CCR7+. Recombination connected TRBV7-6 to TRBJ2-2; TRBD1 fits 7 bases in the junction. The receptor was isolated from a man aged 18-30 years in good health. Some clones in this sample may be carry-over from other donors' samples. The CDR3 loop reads CASSDPGQRSTGELFF. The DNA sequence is TGTGCCAGCAGCGACCCGGGACAGAGATCCACCGGGGAGCTGTTTTTT.